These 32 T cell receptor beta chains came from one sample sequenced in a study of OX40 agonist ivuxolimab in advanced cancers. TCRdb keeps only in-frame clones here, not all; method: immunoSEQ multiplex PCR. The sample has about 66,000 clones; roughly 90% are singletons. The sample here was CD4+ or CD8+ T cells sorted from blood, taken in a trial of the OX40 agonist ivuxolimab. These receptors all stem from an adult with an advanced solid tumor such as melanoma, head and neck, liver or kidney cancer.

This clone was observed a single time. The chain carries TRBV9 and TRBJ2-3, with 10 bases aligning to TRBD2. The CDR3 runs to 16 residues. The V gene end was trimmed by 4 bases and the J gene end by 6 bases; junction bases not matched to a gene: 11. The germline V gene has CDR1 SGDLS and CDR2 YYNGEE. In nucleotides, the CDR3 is TGTGCCAGCAGCTCCCCTCGGGCTAGCGGGAGCGATACGCAGTATTTT. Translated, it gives CASSSPRASGSDTQYF.

The chain's CDR3 is CASSSREGSYEQYF. The CDR3 DNA is TGTGCCAGCAGCTCTAGGGAGGGATCCTACGAGCAGTACTTC. V and J are TRBV7-6 and TRBJ2-7, with 7 nucleotides matching TRBD2. This CDR3 is built from 14 residues. Germline values: CDR1 SGHVS, CDR2 FNYEAQ. V lost 4 bases and J lost 1; bases outside the gene matches: 4.

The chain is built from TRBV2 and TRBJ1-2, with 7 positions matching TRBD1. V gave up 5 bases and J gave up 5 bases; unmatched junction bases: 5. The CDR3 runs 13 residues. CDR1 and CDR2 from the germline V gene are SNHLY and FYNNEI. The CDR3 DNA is TGTGCCAGCAGTCCGATACAGGGGTATGGCTACACCTTC. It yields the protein CASSPIQGYGYTF.

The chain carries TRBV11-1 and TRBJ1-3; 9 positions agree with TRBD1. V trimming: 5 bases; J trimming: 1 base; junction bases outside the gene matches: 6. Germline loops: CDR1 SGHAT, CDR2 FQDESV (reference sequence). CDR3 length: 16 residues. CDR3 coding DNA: TGTGCCAGCAGCCCGAAGACAGGGGGATCTGGAAACACCATATATTTT. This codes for CASSPKTGGSGNTIYF.

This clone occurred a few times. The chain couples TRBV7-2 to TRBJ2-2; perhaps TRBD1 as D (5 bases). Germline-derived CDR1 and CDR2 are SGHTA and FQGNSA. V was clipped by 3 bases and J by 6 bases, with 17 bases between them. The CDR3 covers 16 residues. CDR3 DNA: TGTGCCAGCAGCTTCTTTGGCAGGGCAGATTCCGGGGAGCTGTTTTTT. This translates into CASSFFGRADSGELFF.

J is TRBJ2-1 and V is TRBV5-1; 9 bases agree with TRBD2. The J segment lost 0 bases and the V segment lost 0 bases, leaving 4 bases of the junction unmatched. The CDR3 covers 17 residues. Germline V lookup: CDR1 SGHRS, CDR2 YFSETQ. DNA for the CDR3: TGCGCCAGCAGCTTGGGTAGCGGGGGCCTCTCCTACAATGAGCAGTTCTTC. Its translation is CASSLGSGGLSYNEQFF. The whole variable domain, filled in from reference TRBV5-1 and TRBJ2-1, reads KAGVTQTPRYLIKTRGQQVTLSCSPISGHRSVSWYQQTPGQGLQFLFEYFSETQRNKGNFPGRFSGRQFSNSRSEMNVSTLELGDSALYLCASSLGSGGLSYNEQFFGPGTRLTVL.

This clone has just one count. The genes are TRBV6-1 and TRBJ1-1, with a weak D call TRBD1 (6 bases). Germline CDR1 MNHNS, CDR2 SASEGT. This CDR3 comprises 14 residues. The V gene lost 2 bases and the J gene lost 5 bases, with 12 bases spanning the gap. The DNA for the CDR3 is TGTGCCAGCAGTGAAAGGGGGAGTTTGACTGAAGCTTTCTTT. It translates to CASSERGSLTEAFF.

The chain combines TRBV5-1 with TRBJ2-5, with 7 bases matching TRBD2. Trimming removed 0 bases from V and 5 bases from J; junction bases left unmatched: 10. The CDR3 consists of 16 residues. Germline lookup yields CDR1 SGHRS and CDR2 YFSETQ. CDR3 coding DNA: TGCGCCAGCAGCTTGGGTGTCCCCGACGGGAGGGAGACCCAGTACTTC. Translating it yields CASSLGVPDGRETQYF.

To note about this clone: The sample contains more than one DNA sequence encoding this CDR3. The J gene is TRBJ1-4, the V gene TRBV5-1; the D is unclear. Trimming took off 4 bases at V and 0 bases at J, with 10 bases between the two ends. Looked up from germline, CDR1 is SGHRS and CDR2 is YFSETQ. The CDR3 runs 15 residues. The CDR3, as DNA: TGCGCCAGCAGCCCAGGAGCCGCAACTAATGAAAAACTGTTTTTT. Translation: CASSPGAATNEKLFF.

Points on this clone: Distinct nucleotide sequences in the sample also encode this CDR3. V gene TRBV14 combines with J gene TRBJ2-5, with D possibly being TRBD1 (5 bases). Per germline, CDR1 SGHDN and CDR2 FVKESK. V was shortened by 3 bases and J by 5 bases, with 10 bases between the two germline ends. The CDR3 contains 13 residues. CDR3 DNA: TGTGCCAGCAGCCAGGGGCATCGGGAGACCCAGTACTTC. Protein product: CASSQGHRETQYF.

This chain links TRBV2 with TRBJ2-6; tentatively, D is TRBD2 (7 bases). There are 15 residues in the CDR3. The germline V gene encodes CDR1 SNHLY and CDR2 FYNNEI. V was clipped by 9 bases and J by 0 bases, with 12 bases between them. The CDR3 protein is CASRGGGSGANVLTF. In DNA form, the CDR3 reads TGTGCCAGTCGGGGAGGGGGCTCTGGGGCCAACGTCCTGACTTTC.

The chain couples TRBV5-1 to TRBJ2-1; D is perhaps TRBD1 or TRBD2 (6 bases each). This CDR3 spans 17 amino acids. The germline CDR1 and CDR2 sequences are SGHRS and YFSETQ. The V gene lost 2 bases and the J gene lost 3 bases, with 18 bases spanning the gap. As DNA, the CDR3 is TGCGCCAGCAGCTTCGGAATCGGGGGCGGGGTCTACAATGAGCAGTTCTTC. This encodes CASSFGIGGGVYNEQFF.

The CDR3 region has the DNA TGTGCCAGTAGTATAGGGGATCACAAGTTTCCACTTACAGATACGCAGTATTTT. It codes for CASSIGDHKFPLTDTQYF. The chain couples TRBV19 to TRBJ2-3; unclear D gene. V lost 1 base to trimming and J lost 3 bases, with 20 bases between them. From germline, CDR1 is LNHDA and CDR2 SQIVND (reference sequence). This CDR3 spans 18 amino acids.

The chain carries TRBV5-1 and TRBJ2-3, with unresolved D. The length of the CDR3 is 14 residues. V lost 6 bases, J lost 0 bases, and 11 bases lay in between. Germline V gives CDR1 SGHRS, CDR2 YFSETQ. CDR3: CASNRDPSTDTQYF. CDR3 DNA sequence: TGCGCCAGCAATCGCGACCCGAGCACAGATACGCAGTATTTT.

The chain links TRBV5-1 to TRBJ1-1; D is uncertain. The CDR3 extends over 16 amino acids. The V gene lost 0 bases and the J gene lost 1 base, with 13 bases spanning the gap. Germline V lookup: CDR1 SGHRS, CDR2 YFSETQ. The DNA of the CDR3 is TGCGCCAGCAGCTTGGCCGGTTTAGTCCAGAACACTGAAGCTTTCTTT. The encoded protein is CASSLAGLVQNTEAFF.

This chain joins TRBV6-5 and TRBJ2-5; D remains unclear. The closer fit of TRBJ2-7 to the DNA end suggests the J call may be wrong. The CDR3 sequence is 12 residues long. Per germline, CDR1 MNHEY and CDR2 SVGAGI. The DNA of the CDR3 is TGTGCCAGCAGTTACTCAAACTACGAGCAGTACTTC. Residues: CASSYSNYEQYF.

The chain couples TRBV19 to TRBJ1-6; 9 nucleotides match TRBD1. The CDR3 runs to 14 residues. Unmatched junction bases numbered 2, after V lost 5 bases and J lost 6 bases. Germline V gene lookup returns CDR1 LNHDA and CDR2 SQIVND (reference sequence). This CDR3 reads CASSQTGGNSPLHF. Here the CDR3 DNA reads TGTGCCAGTAGTCAGACAGGGGGTAATTCACCCCTCCACTTT.

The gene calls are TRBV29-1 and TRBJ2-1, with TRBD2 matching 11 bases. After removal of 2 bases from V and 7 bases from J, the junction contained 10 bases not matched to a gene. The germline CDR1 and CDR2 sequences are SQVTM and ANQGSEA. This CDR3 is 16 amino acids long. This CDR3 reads CSVEKSSGRAFNEQFF. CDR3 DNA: TGCAGCGTTGAAAAAAGTAGCGGGAGGGCCTTTAATGAGCAGTTCTTC.

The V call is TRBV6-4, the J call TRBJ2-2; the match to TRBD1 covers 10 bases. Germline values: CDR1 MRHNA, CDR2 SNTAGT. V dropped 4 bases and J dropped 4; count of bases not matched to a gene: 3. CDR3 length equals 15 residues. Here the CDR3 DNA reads TGTGCCAGCAGTGGACAGGGGGCAGGCACCGGGGAGCTGTTTTTT. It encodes CASSGQGAGTGELFF.

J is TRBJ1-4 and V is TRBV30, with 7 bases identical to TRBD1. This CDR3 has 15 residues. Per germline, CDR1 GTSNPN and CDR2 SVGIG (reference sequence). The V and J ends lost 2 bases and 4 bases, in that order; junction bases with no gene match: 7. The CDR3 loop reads CAWSPKGAGNEKLFF. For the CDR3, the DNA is TGTGCCTGGAGTCCGAAGGGGGCGGGTAATGAAAAACTGTTTTTT.

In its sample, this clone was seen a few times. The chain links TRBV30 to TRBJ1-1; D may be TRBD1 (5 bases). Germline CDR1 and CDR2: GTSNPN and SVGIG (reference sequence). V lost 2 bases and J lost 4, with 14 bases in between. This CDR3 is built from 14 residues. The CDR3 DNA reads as TGTGCCTGGAGTACTCAGGGACGAAGCACTGAAGCTTTCTTT. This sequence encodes CAWSTQGRSTEAFF.

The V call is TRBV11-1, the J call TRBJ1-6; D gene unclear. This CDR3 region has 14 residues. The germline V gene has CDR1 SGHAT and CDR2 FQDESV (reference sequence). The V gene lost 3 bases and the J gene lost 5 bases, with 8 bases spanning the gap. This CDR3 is CASSLGTNNSPLHF. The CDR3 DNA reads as TGTGCCAGCAGCTTGGGAACAAATAATTCACCCCTCCACTTT.

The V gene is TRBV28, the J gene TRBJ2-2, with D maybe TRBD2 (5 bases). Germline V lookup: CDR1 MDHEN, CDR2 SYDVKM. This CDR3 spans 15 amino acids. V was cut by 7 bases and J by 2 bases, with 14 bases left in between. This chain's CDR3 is CASTPGRANTGELFF. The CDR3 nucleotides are TGTGCCAGCACCCCCGGGCGGGCCAACACCGGGGAGCTGTTTTTT. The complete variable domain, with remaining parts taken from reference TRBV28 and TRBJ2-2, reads DVKVTQSSRYLVKRTGEKVFLECVQDMDHENMFWYRQDPGLGLRLIYFSYDVKMKEKGDIPEGYSVSREKKERFSLILESASTNQTSMYLCASTPGRANTGELFFGEGSRLTVL.

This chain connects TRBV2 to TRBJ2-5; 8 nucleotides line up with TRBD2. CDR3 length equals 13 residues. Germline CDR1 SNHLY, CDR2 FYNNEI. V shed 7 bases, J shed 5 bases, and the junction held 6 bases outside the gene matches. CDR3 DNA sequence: TGTGCCAGCAAAAGCGCTAGCGGGGAGACCCAGTACTTC. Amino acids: CASKSASGETQYF.

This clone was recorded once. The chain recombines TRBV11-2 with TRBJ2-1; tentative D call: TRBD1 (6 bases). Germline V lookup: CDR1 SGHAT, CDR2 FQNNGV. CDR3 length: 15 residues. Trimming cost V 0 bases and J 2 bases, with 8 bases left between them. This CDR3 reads CASSLDRGTYNEQFF. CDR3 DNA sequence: TGTGCCAGCAGCTTAGACAGGGGTACCTACAATGAGCAGTTCTTC.

The CDR3 DNA reads as TGTGCCAGCAGCCAATCCGGGACAGGGGGCTACAATGAGCAGTTCTTC. Its translation: CASSQSGTGGYNEQFF. V gene TRBV16 combines with J gene TRBJ2-1; TRBD1 matches 11 bases. This CDR3 comprises 16 residues. Unmatched junction bases numbered 1, after V lost 0 bases and J lost 3 bases. CDR1 is KGHSY, CDR2 FQNENV, per germline.

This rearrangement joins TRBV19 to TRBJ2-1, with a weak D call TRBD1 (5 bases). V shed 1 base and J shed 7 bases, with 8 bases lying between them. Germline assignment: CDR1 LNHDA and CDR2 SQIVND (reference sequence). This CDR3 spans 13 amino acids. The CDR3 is CASSIAGRNEQFF. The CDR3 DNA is TGTGCCAGTAGTATAGCAGGGCGGAATGAGCAGTTCTTC.

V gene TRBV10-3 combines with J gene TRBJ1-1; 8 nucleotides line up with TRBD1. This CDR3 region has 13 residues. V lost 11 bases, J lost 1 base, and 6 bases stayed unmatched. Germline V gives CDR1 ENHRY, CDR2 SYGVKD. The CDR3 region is CASGGTRNTEAFF. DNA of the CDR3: TGTGCCTCAGGGGGCACGAGGAACACTGAAGCTTTCTTT.

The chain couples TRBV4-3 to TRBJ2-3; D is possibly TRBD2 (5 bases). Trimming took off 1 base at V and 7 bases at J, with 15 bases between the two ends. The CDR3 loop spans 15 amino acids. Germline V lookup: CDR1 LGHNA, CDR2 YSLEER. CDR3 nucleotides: TGCGCCAGCAGCCAAGTAGCGACACAGCAGTATACGCAGTATTTT. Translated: CASSQVATQQYTQYF.

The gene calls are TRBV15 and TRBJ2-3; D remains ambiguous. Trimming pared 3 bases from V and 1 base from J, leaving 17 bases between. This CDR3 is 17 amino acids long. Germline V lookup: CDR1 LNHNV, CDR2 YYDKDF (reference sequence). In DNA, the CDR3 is TGTGCCACCAGCAGCCATCCCCGACCCACAGGCACAGATACGCAGTATTTT. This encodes CATSSHPRPTGTDTQYF.

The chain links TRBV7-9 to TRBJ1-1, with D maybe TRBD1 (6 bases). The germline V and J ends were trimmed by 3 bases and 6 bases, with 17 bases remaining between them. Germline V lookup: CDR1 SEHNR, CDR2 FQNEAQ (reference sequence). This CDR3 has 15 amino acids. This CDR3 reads CASSFFVGGTAEAFF. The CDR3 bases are TGTGCCAGCAGCTTCTTCGTAGGGGGGACGGCTGAAGCTTTCTTT.

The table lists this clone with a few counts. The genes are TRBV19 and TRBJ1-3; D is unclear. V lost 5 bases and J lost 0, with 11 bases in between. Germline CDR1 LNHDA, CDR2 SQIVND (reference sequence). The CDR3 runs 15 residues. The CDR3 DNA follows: TGTGCCAGTAGTGAGTTGCAAGTCTCTGGAAACACCATATATTTT. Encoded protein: CASSELQVSGNTIYF.